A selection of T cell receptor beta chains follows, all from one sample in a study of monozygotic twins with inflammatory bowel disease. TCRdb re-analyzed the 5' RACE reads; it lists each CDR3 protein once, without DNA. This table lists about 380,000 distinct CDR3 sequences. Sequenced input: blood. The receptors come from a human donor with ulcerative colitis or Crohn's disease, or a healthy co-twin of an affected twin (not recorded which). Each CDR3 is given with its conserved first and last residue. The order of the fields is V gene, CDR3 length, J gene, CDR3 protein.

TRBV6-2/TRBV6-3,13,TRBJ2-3,CASSYVSGDTQYF
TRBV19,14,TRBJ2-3,CASTLAGLLHTQYF
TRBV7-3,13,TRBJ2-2,CASSLIRTGELFF
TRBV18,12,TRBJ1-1,CASSPRQNEAFF
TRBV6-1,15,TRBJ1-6,CASTSGASYNSPLHF
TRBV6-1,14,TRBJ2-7,CASSGTGVRDEQYF
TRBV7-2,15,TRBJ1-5,CASSLGAGGIGSQHF
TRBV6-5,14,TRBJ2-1,CASSYERGWNEQFF
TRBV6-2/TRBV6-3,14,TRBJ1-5,CASSSSTGYQPQHF
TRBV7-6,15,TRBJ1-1,CASSTRQGSGTEAFF
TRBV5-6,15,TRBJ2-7,CASSLGLGLSYEQYF
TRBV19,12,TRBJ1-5,CASTSRAQPQHF
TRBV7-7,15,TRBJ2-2,CASSLALAGPGELFF
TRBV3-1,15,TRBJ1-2,CASSQRTGANYGYTF
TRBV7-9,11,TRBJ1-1,CASSLASEAFF
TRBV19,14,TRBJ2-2,CAIGHRGVTGELFF
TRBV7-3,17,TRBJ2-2,CASSPGPPPVATGELFF
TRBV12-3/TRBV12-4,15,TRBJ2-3,CASSRTALLTDTQYF
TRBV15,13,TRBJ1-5,CATSREGDQPQHF
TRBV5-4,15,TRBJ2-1,CASSLGGDRDNEQFF
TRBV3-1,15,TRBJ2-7,CASRRTNRGSYEQYF
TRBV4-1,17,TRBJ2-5,CASSLGLAGGERETQYF
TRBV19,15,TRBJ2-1,CASSIPRLAGDEQFF
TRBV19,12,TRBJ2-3,CASSSRRDTQYF
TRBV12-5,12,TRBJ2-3,CASGPSWDTQYF
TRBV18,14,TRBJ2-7,CASSPPDRVYEQYF
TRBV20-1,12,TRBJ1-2,CSARGSNYGYTF
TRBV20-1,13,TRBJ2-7,CSARGGSDYEQYF
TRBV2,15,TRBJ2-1,CASSRISGPYNEQFF
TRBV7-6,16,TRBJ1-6,CASSLQAGGFYSPLHF
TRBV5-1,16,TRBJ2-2,CASSSLPGGSSGELFF
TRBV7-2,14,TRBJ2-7,CASSFYAGGNEQYF
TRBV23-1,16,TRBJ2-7,CASSLSTGSPNYEQYF
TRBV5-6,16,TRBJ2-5,CASSMGLAGGKETQYF
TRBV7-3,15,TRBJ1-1,CASSLQAGMNTEAFF
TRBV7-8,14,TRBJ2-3,CASSWDISTDTQYF
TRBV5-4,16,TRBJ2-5,CASSLRAREYQETQYF
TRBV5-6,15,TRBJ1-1,CANPLGDVMNTEAFF
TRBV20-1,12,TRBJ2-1,CSARRSYNEQFF
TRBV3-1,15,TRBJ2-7,CASSQSFAGQVEQYF
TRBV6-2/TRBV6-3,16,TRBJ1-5,CASSNHRDRGHQPQHF
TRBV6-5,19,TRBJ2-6,CASSSVGQGIASGANVLTF
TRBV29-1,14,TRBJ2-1,CSAGGPLRHNEQFF
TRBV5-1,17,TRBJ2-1,CASSFRRGGAYYNEQFF
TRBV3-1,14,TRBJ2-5,CASSPGWGGETQYF
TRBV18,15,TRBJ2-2,CASSLAGSPTGELFF
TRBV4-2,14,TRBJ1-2,CASSPAKANYGYTF
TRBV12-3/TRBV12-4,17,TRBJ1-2,CASSFGIWTGLPYGYTF
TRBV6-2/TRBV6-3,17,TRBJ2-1,CASRSNRGLSSYNEQFF
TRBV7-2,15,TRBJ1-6,CASSSGTLSVSPLHF
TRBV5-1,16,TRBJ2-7,CASSPYIGTGTYEQYF
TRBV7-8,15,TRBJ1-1,CASSLGAWMNTEAFF
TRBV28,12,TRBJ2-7,CASSLLKGKQYF
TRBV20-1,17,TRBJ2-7,CSARTDKRLAGLYEQYF
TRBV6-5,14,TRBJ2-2,CASSYSGRTGELFF
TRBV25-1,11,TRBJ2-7,CASSVWYEQYF
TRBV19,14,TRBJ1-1,CASSPDSLNTEAFF